The 27 T cell receptor beta chains below come from one sample, sequenced in a study of T cell repertoires in cytomegalovirus infection (dated by TCRdb to between 2018 and 2021). The treatment or condition tag for this specimen amounts to: in vitro stimulation with specific CMV peptide epitopes to enrich CMV-specific T cells. No cognate antigen is known for these TCRs. Sequenced using an Illumina HiSeq 1500. Clones were called with MiXCR by TCRdb after fastp trimmed the public reads at Q25, and only in-frame beta chains were retained. Each CDR3 protein gets just one entry, which takes the most common genes and DNA from the rows behind it. The sample table lists about 310,000 distinct CDR3 sequences, around 25% of them with a count of one. Roughly 13% of the sample is taken by the ten largest. Sequenced material: cultured PBMCs, taken from culture after CMV antigen stimulation. The receptors were sampled from a human donor in good health (CMV status not recorded). Some clones in this sample may be carry-over from other donors' samples.

Ten or more counts support this clonotype. This chain joins TRBV7-2 and TRBJ2-3; D remains unclear. Per germline, CDR1 SGHTA and CDR2 FQGNSA. This CDR3 contains 13 residues. Trimming shortened V by 4 bases and J by 1 base, and 6 bases separated the two germline ends. This CDR3 reads CASSSFGTDTQYF. The CDR3 nucleotides are TGTGCCAGCAGCTCGTTCGGCACAGATACGCAGTATTTT.

The chain joins TRBV4-2 to TRBJ2-1, with a tentative D call TRBD1 (6 bases). The CDR3 covers 13 residues. Deletions cut 0 bases from V and 15 bases from J, with 15 bases between. Germline V gene data show CDR1 as LGHNA and CDR2 as YNFKEQ. In nucleotides, the CDR3 is TGTGCCAGCAGCCAAGATGAGGGGGTTGTGCTGTTCTTC. The encoded protein is CASSQDEGVVLFF.

There are a few counts of this clonotype. The chain couples TRBV6-6 to TRBJ2-2; maybe TRBD1 (6 bases). The CDR3 has 14 amino acids. V lost 7 bases, J lost 3 bases, and 12 bases lay in between. The V gene's germline CDR1 is MNHNY and CDR2 SVGAGI (reference sequence). CDR3 coding DNA: TGTGCCAGCAAGACTACAGGGTACACCGGGGAGCTGTTTTTT. Translating gives CASKTTGYTGELFF.

The rearrangement uses TRBV28 and TRBJ1-6, with 7 positions matching TRBD1. Germline V gene lookup returns CDR1 MDHEN and CDR2 SYDVKM. This CDR3 is 15 amino acids long. With 3 bases clipped from V and 5 bases from J, the junction kept 4 bases outside the gene matches. For the CDR3, the DNA is TGTGCCAGCAGTTTCGATGACAGGGATAATTCACCCCTCCACTTT. Translation: CASSFDDRDNSPLHF.

A few counts support this clonotype. The chain joins TRBV11-2 to TRBJ1-3, with 8 bases matching TRBD1. Germline assignment: CDR1 SGHAT and CDR2 FQNNGV. V gave up 5 bases and J gave up 4 bases; unmatched junction bases: 7. CDR3 length: 15 residues. The CDR3, as DNA: TGTGCCAGCAGCCCGGACAGGGTCGTGGGAAACACCATATATTTT. Amino acids: CASSPDRVVGNTIYF.

This chain links TRBV4-1 with TRBJ1-1; D gene unclear. The CDR3 runs to 14 residues. Germline CDR1 reads MGHRA; CDR2 reads YSYEKL. V was pared by 0 bases and J by 3 bases, with 8 bases between. For the CDR3, the DNA is TGCGCCAGCAGCCAAGAGGGAAGTTACACTGAAGCTTTCTTT. This codes for CASSQEGSYTEAFF.

This clonotype has a handful of counts. The rearrangement links TRBV10-3 to TRBJ1-1; no definite D call. The CDR3 totals 14 residues. Trimming cost V 3 bases and J 8 bases, with 16 bases left between them. Germline CDR1 reads ENHRY; CDR2 reads SYGVKD. In DNA form, the CDR3 reads TGTGCCATCAGTGATTCAATTTCCCACCAAGAAGCTTTCTTT. Its translation: CAISDSISHQEAFF.

The rearrangement joins TRBV2 to TRBJ1-4; the D is unclear. Trimming took off 2 bases at V and 2 bases at J, with 9 bases between the two ends. The length of the CDR3 is 15 residues. CDR1 and CDR2 (germline): SNHLY, FYNNEI. The CDR3 DNA reads TGTGCCAGCAGTGAAAATGGGGTCACTAATGAAAAACTGTTTTTT. It specifies CASSENGVTNEKLFF.

This chain connects TRBV5-1 to TRBJ1-5, with D perhaps matching TRBD1 (6 bases). V lost 8 bases, J lost 5 bases, and 20 bases lay in between. CDR1 is SGHRS and CDR2 is YFSETQ in the germline V gene. The CDR3 spans 15 residues. CDR3 DNA: TGCGCCAGTAGTACTTTGACAGGTTACCATCAGCCCCAGCATTTT. Its translation is CASSTLTGYHQPQHF.

This clonotype was seen more than once but under ten times. The J gene is TRBJ2-2, the V gene TRBV7-9, with a tentative D call TRBD1 (6 bases). Germline CDR1 SEHNR, CDR2 FQNEAQ (reference sequence). V gave up 4 bases and J gave up 9 bases, with 12 bases separating them. This CDR3 comprises 13 residues. CDR3 amino acids: CASSSSGDRELFF. As DNA, the CDR3 is TGTGCCAGCAGCTCCTCAGGGGATAGGGAGCTGTTTTTT.

There are a few counts of this clonotype. The chain links TRBV12-3 or TRBV12-4 to TRBJ2-5, with 10 bases fitting TRBD1. V trimming: 0 bases; J trimming: 3 bases; junction bases outside the gene matches: 4. The CDR3 loop spans 16 amino acids. CDR3 region: CASSLASTGGEETQYF. DNA of the CDR3: TGTGCCAGCAGTTTAGCTTCGACAGGGGGCGAAGAGACCCAGTACTTC.

V is TRBV7-2 and J is TRBJ2-1; possible D gene TRBD2, 6 bases. CDR1 is SGHTA and CDR2 is FQGNSA in the germline V gene. Deletions cut 3 bases from V and 7 bases from J, with 13 bases between. This CDR3 is built from 14 residues. CDR3 region: CASSLEFGGNEQFF. CDR3 bases: TGTGCCAGCAGCTTGGAATTTGGGGGGAATGAGCAGTTCTTC.

This chain joins TRBV28 and TRBJ2-3; D is possibly TRBD2 (7 bases). Germline CDR1 reads MDHEN; CDR2 reads SYDVKM. The CDR3 spans 16 residues. V was shortened by 5 bases and J by 1 base, with 16 bases between the two germline ends. The CDR3 region is CASSIWGAGGTDTQYF. For the CDR3, the DNA is TGTGCCAGCAGTATTTGGGGGGCGGGGGGCACAGATACGCAGTATTTT. Variable domain in full (rest from reference TRBV28 and TRBJ2-3): DVKVTQSSRYLVKRTGEKVFLECVQDMDHENMFWYRQDPGLGLRLIYFSYDVKMKEKGDIPEGYSVSREKKERFSLILESASTNQTSMYLCASSIWGAGGTDTQYFGPGTRLTVL.

CDR3 sequence (DNA): TGTGCCAGCAGCCCCGACAGGGGGGCCTACGAGCAGTACTTC. It specifies CASSPDRGAYEQYF. The chain carries TRBV7-2 and TRBJ2-7, with TRBD1 identical over 9 bases. Germline loops: CDR1 SGHTA, CDR2 FQGNSA. This CDR3 is 14 amino acids long. V shed 5 bases, J shed 2 bases, and the junction held 4 bases outside the gene matches.

This clonotype was seen a handful of times. J is TRBJ2-2 and V is TRBV12-3 or TRBV12-4; TRBD2 matches 7 bases. The CDR3 covers 16 residues. The junction had 13 bases not matched to a gene; V was cut back by 7 bases and J by 5 bases. The CDR3 nucleotides are TGTGCCAGCACCTACCCGGGGAGGGGCTCTACCGGGGAGCTGTTTTTT. Translated: CASTYPGRGSTGELFF.

This clonotype was detected only a few times. The gene calls are TRBV14 and TRBJ2-5, with a possible D match to TRBD1 (7 bases). CDR3 size: 16 residues. Trimming shortened V by 5 bases and J by 1 base, and 17 bases separated the two germline ends. CDR1 is SGHDN, CDR2 FVKESK, per germline. CDR3 amino acids: CASSSFLRDSQETQYF. The CDR3 coding sequence is TGTGCCAGCAGCTCATTTTTGCGGGACAGCCAAGAGACCCAGTACTTC.

This chain connects TRBV24-1 to TRBJ1-5; D gene ambiguous. This CDR3 contains 15 residues. Trimming took off 3 bases at V and 4 bases at J, with 12 bases between the two ends. Per germline, CDR1 KGHDR and CDR2 SFDVKD. CDR3 sequence (DNA): TGTGCCACCAGTGATCCTGGACCCCCTAATCAGCCCCAGCATTTT. Its translation: CATSDPGPPNQPQHF.

Ten or more counts support this clonotype. The J gene is TRBJ2-6, the V gene TRBV7-2, with 7 nucleotides matching TRBD1. The CDR3 consists of 21 residues. J was trimmed by 4 bases and V by 3 bases; bases with no gene match: 21. In germline, CDR1 is SGHTA, CDR2 FQGNSA. Here the CDR3 reads CASSFNINPGQIFLGANVLTF. The CDR3 DNA follows: TGTGCCAGCAGCTTTAACATTAACCCGGGACAGATTTTCCTGGGGGCCAACGTCCTGACTTTC.

This clonotype has just a few counts. The J gene is TRBJ2-2, the V gene TRBV19; possibly TRBD1 or TRBD2 for D (5 bases each). The CDR3 is 16 amino acids. V was clipped by 6 bases and J by 1 base, with 15 bases between them. Germline V gene sequence: CDR1 LNHDA, CDR2 SQIVND (reference sequence). CDR3 sequence: CASSGTWGWNTGELFF. The CDR3 nucleotides read TGTGCCAGTAGCGGGACCTGGGGTTGGAACACCGGGGAGCTGTTTTTT.

The chain has TRBV7-6 and TRBJ2-2; 10 nucleotides agree with TRBD1. This CDR3 is built from 13 residues. V was pared by 11 bases and J by 6 bases, with 6 bases of the junction left unmatched. Germline V gene data show CDR1 as SGHVS and CDR2 as FNYEAQ. The chain's CDR3 is CAVTGGFAGELFF. As DNA, the CDR3 is TGTGCCGTGACAGGGGGCTTCGCCGGGGAGCTGTTTTTT.

This chain uses TRBV7-2 with TRBJ2-7; D is possibly TRBD1 (6 bases). This CDR3 is 13 amino acids long. Germline V lookup: CDR1 SGHTA, CDR2 FQGNSA. Deletions cut 5 bases from V and 5 bases from J, with 13 bases between. CDR3 bases: TGTGCCAGCAGCCCGAGAGGGGGTAACGAGCAGTACTTC. Its protein product is CASSPRGGNEQYF.

The chain recombines TRBV6-6 with TRBJ2-7, with D unclear. This CDR3 has 15 amino acids. The V and J ends lost 7 bases and 4 bases respectively, with 20 bases between them. Germline lookup yields CDR1 MNHNY and CDR2 SVGAGI (reference sequence). DNA for the CDR3: TGTGCCAGCACTAACTTAGGACGGCTGTCTTACGAGCAGTACTTC. Protein: CASTNLGRLSYEQYF.

This chain joins TRBV6-6 and TRBJ1-5; D possibly corresponds to TRBD1 (6 bases). This CDR3 has 15 residues. V was shortened by 7 bases and J by 7 bases, with 20 bases between the two germline ends. The germline V gene encodes CDR1 MNHNY and CDR2 SVGAGI (reference sequence). CDR3 amino acids: CASTARGGGGQPQHF. The CDR3 bases are TGTGCCAGCACCGCGAGAGGGGGGGGGGGGCAGCCCCAGCATTTT.

The genes are TRBV28 and TRBJ1-1; no clear D. The CDR3 is 12 residues long. Trimming shortened V by 7 bases and J by 0 bases, and 6 bases separated the two germline ends. Germline assignment: CDR1 MDHEN and CDR2 SYDVKM. The CDR3 sequence: CASKGLNTEAFF. CDR3 bases: TGTGCCAGCAAAGGGTTGAACACTGAAGCTTTCTTT.

This clonotype showed up just a few times. The chain links TRBV10-3 to TRBJ2-2; perhaps TRBD2 as D (5 bases). This CDR3 region has 16 residues. V dropped 0 bases and J dropped 5 bases, with 13 bases sitting between them. Germline CDR1 reads ENHRY; CDR2 reads SYGVKD. The CDR3 reads CAISESPFGDTGELFF. CDR3 bases: TGTGCCATCAGTGAGTCTCCCTTCGGGGATACCGGGGAGCTGTTTTTT.

The rearrangement joins TRBV7-2 to TRBJ2-3, with a tentative D call TRBD2 (6 bases). V lost 2 bases to trimming and J lost 5 bases, with 14 bases between them. Germline lookup yields CDR1 SGHTA and CDR2 FQGNSA. This CDR3 region has 15 residues. CDR3 region: CASSLQAGKIDTQYF. The CDR3 nucleotides are TGTGCCAGCAGCTTACAGGCGGGAAAAATAGATACGCAGTATTTT.

This clonotype appeared a single time. CDR3 bases: TGCGCCAGCAGCCAACCCGCTAGCGGGAGGGACAATGAGCAGTTCTTC. As protein: CASSQPASGRDNEQFF. The chain uses TRBV4-3 and TRBJ2-1, with TRBD2 matching over 12 bases. Germline assignment: CDR1 LGHNA and CDR2 YSLEER. The CDR3 has 16 residues. J gave up 5 bases and V 2 bases, and 4 bases lay outside the gene matches.